Many counts were recorded for the clone carrying this TCR beta chain. Its matching antigen is unknown. This CDR3 comprises 13 residues. The germline V gene has CDR1 LGHDT and CDR2 YNNKEL (reference sequence). With V trimmed by 7 bases and J by 7 bases, 9 bases remained unmatched. Generation of TCR beta libraries employed quantitative 5'-RACE incorporating molecular barcodes. TCRdb reprocessed the 5' RACE reads with MiXCR, giving one entry per CDR3 protein. The sample yields 200,000 to 250,000 distinct CDR3 sequences, 8% to 11% seen once. This entry belongs to a study of CD8 T cells in ankylosing spondylitis. Study-level results: Reportedly, matched ankylosing spondylitis synovial fluid was significantly enriched for disease-linked clones. Seemingly characteristic of ankylosing spondylitis blood was a TCR beta motif consisting of 7 or 8 highly homologous variants.

The rearrangement joins TRBV3-1 to TRBJ2-7; 8 nucleotides agree with TRBD1. The specimen was blood, either unsorted or a sorted T cell fraction (not recorded which). The receptor was derived from a male donor with ankylosing spondylitis or in good health (not recorded which). This CDR3 reads CASTRQGTGEQYF. CDR3 in DNA: TGTGCCAGCACCAGACAGGGGACGGGGGAGCAGTACTTC.